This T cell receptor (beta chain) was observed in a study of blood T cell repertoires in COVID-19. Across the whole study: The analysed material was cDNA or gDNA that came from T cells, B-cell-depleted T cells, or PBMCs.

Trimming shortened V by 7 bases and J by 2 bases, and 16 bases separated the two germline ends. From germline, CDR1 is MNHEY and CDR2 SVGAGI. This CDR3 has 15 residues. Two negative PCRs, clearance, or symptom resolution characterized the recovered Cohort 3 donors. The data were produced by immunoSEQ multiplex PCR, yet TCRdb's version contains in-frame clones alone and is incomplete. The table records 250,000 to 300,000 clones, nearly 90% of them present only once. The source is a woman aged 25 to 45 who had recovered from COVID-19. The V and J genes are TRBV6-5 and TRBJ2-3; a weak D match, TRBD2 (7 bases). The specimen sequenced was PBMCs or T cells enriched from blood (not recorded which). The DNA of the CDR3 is TGTGCCAGCACCTCCCCGGGGGGCCCCACAGATACGCAGTATTTT. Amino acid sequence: CASTSPGGPTDTQYF.